A selection of T cell receptor beta chains follows, all from one sample in a study of a mutant IDH1 vaccine in newly diagnosed glioma. Their antigen targets remain unknown. Data came from immunoSEQ multiplex PCR; TCRdb stores just in-frame clones and leaves some out. The sample holds 35,000 to 40,000 clones, roughly 79% seen once. The specimen was PBMCs, collected from a glioma patient whose treatment included an IDH1 peptide vaccine. The receptors originated from a man aged 35-49 years with glioma. Both conserved end residues are part of each CDR3. A D gene is named only where the DNA matches it firmly. Rows give clone size only sometimes, using once, few, many, or a class for an expanded clone.

.	15	.	TRBV4-2	TRBJ1-1	CASSQVLQRGTEAFF	TGTGCCAGCAGCCAAGTCCTCCAGAGAGGCACTGAAGCTTTCTTT
.	12	.	TRBV5-1	TRBJ1-2	CASSGDPYGYTF	TGCGCCAGCAGCGGTGACCCCTATGGCTACACCTTC
.	14	.	TRBV5-6	TRBJ1-3	CASSTRVWGNTIYF	TGTGCCAGCAGCACCAGGGTATGGGGAAACACCATATATTTT
.	13	.	TRBV28	TRBJ2-7	CASRAGVTYEQYF	TGTGCCAGCAGGGCAGGGGTTACCTACGAGCAGTACTTC
.	17	TRBD2	TRBV4-3	TRBJ2-2	CASSQELAGGGTGELFF	TGCGCCAGCAGCCAAGAGCTAGCGGGGGGTGGCACCGGGGAGCTGTTTTTT
once	12	.	TRBV11-2	TRBJ2-7	CASSPPGGEQYF	TGTGCCAGCAGCCCGCCCGGGGGCGAGCAGTACTTC
once	18	TRBD2	TRBV4-2	TRBJ2-1	CASSQEASPSGRGNEQFF	TGTGCCAGCAGCCAAGAAGCTTCGCCTAGCGGGAGAGGTAATGAGCAGTTCTTC
.	11	.	TRBV27	TRBJ2-7	CASGNYREQYF	TGTGCCAGCGGAAACTACAGGGAGCAGTACTTC
.	16	TRBD1	TRBV15	TRBJ2-6	CATSREPQGNLNVLTF	TGTGCCACCAGCAGAGAGCCACAGGGGAACCTCAACGTCCTGACTTTC
few	16	.	TRBV30	TRBJ1-1	CAWSVSRTALNTEAFF	TGTGCCTGGAGTGTTTCCCGGACAGCCCTGAACACTGAAGCTTTCTTT
few	15	.	TRBV30	TRBJ1-4	CAWSVWRKTNEKLFF	TGTGCCTGGAGTGTATGGCGGAAAACTAATGAAAAACTGTTTTTT
.	14	TRBD1	TRBV19	TRBJ2-7	CASNLTGVHYEQYF	TGTGCCAGTAACCTAACAGGGGTACACTACGAGCAGTACTTC
.	11	TRBD1	TRBV19	TRBJ1-2	CASRTGVGYTF	TGTGCCAGTAGGACAGGGGTCGGCTACACCTTC
.	11	.	TRBV5-1	TRBJ2-1	CASSVTNEQFF	TGCGCCAGCAGCGTGACCAATGAGCAGTTCTTC
once	16	.	TRBV5-4	TRBJ2-2	CASSSLRAANTGELFF	TGTGCCAGCAGCTCGCTCCGGGCCGCGAACACCGGGGAGCTGTTTTTT
.	15	.	TRBV6-5	TRBJ1-2	CATKMGSFQVYGYTF	TGTGCCACCAAAATGGGCAGCTTTCAGGTCTATGGCTACACCTTC
.	13	.	TRBV7-2	TRBJ1-2	CASSLIANYGYTF	TGTGCCAGCAGCTTAATAGCTAACTATGGCTACACCTTC
.	13	.	TRBV7-2	TRBJ1-2	CASSLGSLGGYTF	TGTGCCAGCAGCTTAGGAAGTTTAGGGGGCTACACCTTC
.	17	TRBD2	TRBV30	TRBJ2-1	CAWSVAWLKRERGEQFF	TGTGCCTGGAGTGTAGCCTGGTTGAAGCGGGAGCGGGGTGAGCAGTTCTTC
once	16	TRBD2	TRBV30	TRBJ2-1	CACTPPGLGSYNEQFF	TGTGCCTGTACACCTCCGGGACTAGGCTCCTACAATGAGCAGTTCTTC
.	13	.	TRBV16	TRBJ1-2	CASSEGGNYGYTF	TGTGCCAGCAGTGAGGGGGGAAACTATGGCTACACCTTC
.	13	.	TRBV5-4	TRBJ2-2	CASSSKETGELFF	TGTGCCAGCAGCTCAAAGGAAACCGGGGAGCTGTTTTTT
.	13	TRBD1	TRBV5-5	TRBJ2-3	CASSLMTGDTQYF	TGTGCCAGCAGCCTGATGACAGGGGATACGCAGTATTTT
.	14	.	TRBV7-6	TRBJ2-7	CASSWFGTAYEQYF	TGTGCCAGCAGTTGGTTTGGGACCGCCTACGAGCAGTACTTC
.	15	TRBD1	TRBV7-8	TRBJ1-1	CASSPPGQGNTEAFF	TGTGCCAGCAGCCCGCCGGGACAGGGGAACACTGAAGCTTTCTTT
.	16	.	TRBV4-3	TRBJ2-5	CASSQGIATYQETQYF	TGCGCCAGCAGCCAAGGAATCGCCACGTACCAAGAGACCCAGTACTTC
.	18	TRBD1	TRBV25-1	TRBJ2-6	CASSESGAGGAGANVLTF	TGTGCCAGCAGTGAATCGGGTGCAGGGGGAGCTGGGGCCAACGTCCTGACTTTC
.	17	.	TRBV5-1	TRBJ1-4	CASSLGPGEGGNEKLFF	TGCGCCAGCAGCTTGGGGCCAGGGGAAGGCGGAAATGAAAAACTGTTTTTT
.	14	.	TRBV27	TRBJ2-3	CASSFGESPDTQYF	TGTGCCAGCAGTTTCGGGGAAAGTCCAGATACGCAGTATTTT
.	15	.	TRBV4-1	TRBJ2-7	CASSQDQGSPYEQYF	TGCGCCAGCAGCCAAGATCAGGGCAGCCCCTACGAGCAGTACTTC
.	16	TRBD1	TRBV4-3	TRBJ1-2	CASSQATGGEHYGYTF	TGCGCCAGCAGCCAGGCGACAGGGGGCGAACACTATGGCTACACCTTC
.	18	.	TRBV5-1	TRBJ2-2	CASSPPLGAQGSTGELFF	TGCGCCAGCAGCCCTCCGTTGGGGGCCCAAGGTAGCACCGGGGAGCTGTTTTTT
.	11	.	TRBV6-6	TRBJ2-7	CASSHHYEQYF	TGTGCCAGCAGCCACCACTACGAGCAGTACTTC
.	15	TRBD1	TRBV5-1	TRBJ2-7	CASTPIGTGFYEQYF	TGCGCCAGCACGCCGATTGGGACAGGGTTTTACGAGCAGTACTTC
.	13	TRBD1	TRBV5-8	TRBJ2-3	CASSLGGEGAQYF	TGTGCCAGCAGCCTTGGGGGCGAGGGGGCCCAGTATTTT
.	14	TRBD1	TRBV7-2	TRBJ2-3	CASSSSGQGYTQYF	TGTGCCAGCAGCTCCAGCGGACAGGGTTATACGCAGTATTTT
.	13	.	TRBV6-6	TRBJ2-2	CASSYVSGGELFF	TGTGCCAGCAGTTACGTTTCCGGAGGGGAGCTGTTTTTT
.	16	.	TRBV28	TRBJ1-5	CASRLVQPPSNQPQHF	TGTGCCAGCAGACTAGTACAGCCGCCGAGCAATCAGCCCCAGCATTTT
.	15	.	TRBV11-2	TRBJ1-6	CASSLERAAYSPLHF	TGTGCCAGCAGCTTGGAAAGGGCGGCCTATTCACCCCTCCACTTT
.	13	.	TRBV28	TRBJ2-3	CASSLVFTDTQYF	TGTGCCAGCAGTTTAGTTTTCACAGATACGCAGTATTTT
.	13	.	TRBV19	TRBJ2-2	CASSSLGGGELFF	TGTGCCAGTAGTAGTCTCGGGGGCGGGGAGCTGTTTTTT
.	12	.	TRBV11-2	TRBJ2-7	CASSLGAYEQYF	TGTGCCAGCAGCCTTGGCGCCTACGAGCAGTACTTC
once	14	.	TRBV7-9	TRBJ2-2	CASSFPLRTGELFF	TGTGCCAGCAGCTTTCCCCTACGGACCGGGGAGCTGTTTTTT
.	14	.	TRBV19	TRBJ1-4	CASSMGSPNEKLFF	TGTGCCAGTAGTATGGGCAGTCCTAATGAAAAACTGTTTTTT
few	15	.	TRBV5-6	TRBJ1-1	CASSVGPRTNTEAFF	TGTGCCAGCAGCGTAGGGCCGCGCACGAACACTGAAGCTTTCTTT
.	14	.	TRBV9	TRBJ2-7	CASSVTPSSYEQYF	TGTGCCAGCAGCGTGACACCGAGCTCCTACGAGCAGTACTTC
.	15	.	TRBV30	TRBJ1-6	CAWSGSSGFNSPLHF	TGTGCCTGGAGTGGGTCCTCAGGATTTAATTCACCCCTCCACTTT
.	15	.	TRBV4-3	TRBJ2-1	CASSQEQSSYNEQFF	TGCGCCAGCAGCCAAGAACAGTCTTCCTACAATGAGCAGTTCTTC
.	17	.	TRBV5-6	TRBJ2-7	CASRGTPLGQRGYEQYF	TGTGCCAGCAGAGGGACCCCATTGGGACAAAGGGGGTACGAGCAGTACTTC
.	17	TRBD1	TRBV7-8	TRBJ1-2	CASSLGIQGAKDYGYTF	TGTGCCAGCAGCTTAGGGATACAGGGGGCTAAGGACTATGGCTACACCTTC
.	15	.	TRBV11-2	TRBJ1-2	CASSLTAGAHYGYTF	TGTGCCAGCAGCTTAACGGCAGGAGCTCACTATGGCTACACCTTC
.	16	TRBD2	TRBV7-9	TRBJ2-1	CASSLGREGQVNEQFF	TGTGCCAGCAGCTTAGGGCGGGAGGGCCAAGTGAATGAGCAGTTCTTC